The clone carrying this T cell receptor (beta chain) turned up a few times. This entry is derived from a study of early stage breast cancer tumors. This table comes from immunoSEQ multiplex PCR, and its TCRdb copy is limited to in-frame clones, with some not included. The table records 25,000 to 30,000 clones, under 60% of them present only once. The J segment lost 8 bases and the V segment lost 1 base, leaving 4 bases of the junction unmatched. CDR1 is MNHEY, CDR2 SVGAGI, per germline. The CDR3 sequence is 15 residues long. This TCR derives from a person in their fifties or sixties with breast cancer. Material for sequencing was breast tumor tissue. The gene calls are TRBV6-5 and TRBJ2-2; 10 positions match TRBD1. The CDR3 sequence: CASSYWGTGDGELFF. Written as DNA, the CDR3 is TGTGCCAGCAGTTACTGGGGGACAGGGGATGGGGAGCTGTTTTTT.